This is a list of T cell receptor beta chains from one sample in a study of blood T cell repertoires in COVID-19. The table came from immunoSEQ multiplex PCR; TCRdb's copy has only in-frame clones and leaves some out. The repertoire holds about 69,000 clones, with 65% to 90% as singletons. Sequencing was performed on peripheral blood. Source of these receptors: an elderly man with acute or convalescent COVID-19. Both conserved end residues are part of each CDR3. D genes are given only for firm matches. A row's size may be missing; if present it is once, few, many or a size class.

J gene | clone size | D gene | V gene | CDR3 protein | CDR3 DNA
TRBJ2-5 | once | NA | TRBV15 | CATSRDPSTSWRGETQYF | TGTGCCACCAGCAGAGATCCGAGTACTAGTTGGAGGGGAGAGACCCAGTACTTC
TRBJ2-7 | NA | NA | TRBV7-9 | CASSQPSSYEQYF | TGTGCCAGCAGCCAACCGAGCTCCTACGAGCAGTACTTC
TRBJ2-3 | NA | TRBD2 | TRBV3-1/TRBV3-2 | CASSSWGLAGIDTQYF | TGTGCCAGCAGCTCGTGGGGACTAGCGGGAATAGATACGCAGTATTTT
TRBJ2-1 | NA | NA | TRBV5-6 | CASSLPDSQRASSYNEQFF | TGTGCCAGCAGCCTCCCGGACAGCCAAAGGGCTAGCTCCTACAATGAGCAGTTCTTC
TRBJ2-7 | few | TRBD1 | TRBV6-2/TRBV6-3 | CASSYGAGQGTSEQYF | TGTGCCAGCAGTTACGGAGCGGGACAGGGTACATCCGAGCAGTACTTC
TRBJ2-1 | NA | NA | TRBV18 | CASSPQTNSYNEQFF | TGTGCCAGCTCACCACAGACAAACTCCTACAATGAGCAGTTCTTC
TRBJ1-5 | NA | TRBD1 | TRBV19 | CASSPDRGAQPQHF | TGTGCCAGTAGTCCAGACAGGGGGGCTCAGCCCCAGCATTTT
TRBJ1-1 | NA | NA | TRBV27 | CASSTEWLNTEAFF | TGTGCCAGCAGTACAGAGTGGCTGAACACTGAAGCTTTCTTT
TRBJ1-1 | NA | TRBD1 | TRBV25-1 | CASRPGQGYTEAFF | TGTGCCAGCAGGCCGGGACAGGGGTACACTGAAGCTTTCTTT
TRBJ2-1 | NA | NA | TRBV12-5 | CASGSPWRESGNEQFF | TGTGCTAGTGGTTCCCCTTGGCGGGAATCGGGCAATGAGCAGTTCTTC
TRBJ2-3 | NA | NA | TRBV5-4 | CASSYNRVRSDTQYF | TGTGCCAGCAGCTATAACAGGGTGAGATCAGATACGCAGTATTTT
TRBJ1-1 | NA | TRBD1 | TRBV19 | CASSIGRRTGGVTEAFF | TGTGCCAGTAGTATAGGACGACGGACAGGGGGGGTAACTGAAGCTTTCTTT
TRBJ2-1 | once | NA | TRBV6-4 | CASSDSIGVSSYNEQFF | TGTGCCAGCAGTGACTCGATCGGGGTTAGCTCCTACAATGAGCAGTTCTTC
TRBJ1-6 | NA | NA | TRBV9 | CASSAKGTGANSPLHF | TGTGCCAGCAGCGCAAAGGGAACTGGGGCTAATTCACCCCTCCACTTT
TRBJ1-1 | NA | NA | TRBV19 | CASSNREGNTEAFF | TGTGCCAGTAGTAACAGGGAGGGGAACACTGAAGCTTTCTTT
TRBJ2-3 | NA | TRBD1 | TRBV3-1/TRBV3-2 | CASSQRTGRTDTQYF | TGTGCCAGCAGCCAGAGGACAGGACGCACAGATACGCAGTATTTT
TRBJ1-5 | NA | NA | TRBV7-9 | CASSFGQGSNQPQHF | TGTGCCAGCAGCTTCGGCCAGGGTAGCAATCAGCCCCAGCATTTT
TRBJ1-2 | NA | TRBD1 | TRBV7-9 | CASSLEGQGYGYTF | TGTGCCAGCAGCTTAGAAGGACAGGGGTATGGCTACACCTTC
TRBJ2-5 | NA | TRBD2 | TRBV5-1 | CASSLGLLAGAGETQYF | TGCGCCAGCAGCTTGGGCCTACTAGCGGGAGCAGGAGAGACCCAGTACTTC
TRBJ2-7 | NA | NA | TRBV5-1 | CASSLGVGVYYEQYF | TGCGCCAGCAGCTTGGGAGTAGGGGTATACTACGAGCAGTACTTC
TRBJ2-3 | NA | NA | TRBV6-4 | CASSDSGGVFTDTQYF | TGTGCCAGCAGTGACTCGGGCGGGGTTTTCACAGATACGCAGTATTTT
TRBJ2-3 | NA | TRBD1 | TRBV10-1 | CASALSTGATDTQYF | TGCGCCAGCGCTCTTAGCACAGGGGCAACAGATACGCAGTATTTT
TRBJ2-4 | NA | NA | TRBV7-2 | CASSPRAKNIQYF | TGTGCCAGCAGCCCCCGGGCCAAAAACATTCAGTACTTC
TRBJ2-2 | NA | TRBD1 | TRBV24-1 | CATSDADRGATGELFF | TGTGCCACCAGTGATGCAGACAGGGGGGCCACCGGGGAGCTGTTTTTT